This T cell receptor (beta chain) was sequenced in a study of blood T cell repertoires in COVID-19. The wider study: The United States, Italy and Spain supplied acute and convalescent COVID-19 samples. The analysed material was cDNA or gDNA that came from T cells, B-cell-depleted T cells, or PBMCs.

As handled by the study authors: Amplified reference gene primers provided the basis for estimating nucleated cell counts. TCRdb's table, derived via immunoSEQ multiplex PCR, lists solely in-frame clones and lacks some. From that table come the V and J calls and clone size; the DNA was used to work out D and trimming. In the table there are 50,000 to 75,000 clones, approximately 80% of which are singletons. V was shortened by 5 bases and J by 3 bases, with 10 bases between the two germline ends. Germline-derived CDR1 and CDR2 are MDHEN and SYDVKM. The CDR3 consists of 14 residues. Sequenced sample: peripheral blood. The source of this sequence is a man in his sixties with acute or convalescent COVID-19. This chain uses TRBV28 with TRBJ1-4; the D gene is possibly TRBD1 (6 bases). CDR3 DNA sequence: TGTGCCAGCAGTCAGGGGAGAGCTAATGAAAAACTGTTTTTT. Residues: CASSQGRANEKLFF.